The 10 T cell receptor beta chains below were found in one sample sequenced in a study of vaccination effects on CD4 cells after COVID-19 (dated by TCRdb to between 2022 and 2023). Their antigen targets remain unknown. Library creation used the immunoSEQ multiplex PCR assay. Drawn from immuneACCESS, this table holds only the in-frame rearrangements with V and J called that TCRdb kept. Clones are partly lost; checked studies trace under half to an unresolved V gene and leave the rest unexplained. This sample is represented by approximately 30,000 clones; 60% to 75% of them were singletons. The top ten clonotypes cover around 27% of the sample. In the ViraFEST assay, PBMC were stimulated with viral peptide pools, and TCR sequencing was then used to find antigen-specific CD4+ T cell clonotypes based on their expansion. After around 10 days of culture, CD4+ T cells were isolated with the EasySep CD4+ T cell isolation kit. The absence of prior SARS-CoV-2 infection in healthy vaccine recipients was confirmed by negative nucleocapsid antibodies before and after vaccination.

The sample in question was CD4+ T cells from PBMCs cultured with HCoV-OC43 spike peptides, obtained before COVID-19 vaccination. Reading the label with the study, this specimen's cell subset or site is: HCoV-OC43 spike overlapping peptide pool stimulation. The receptors come from a human donor who received a COVID-19 vaccine.

The V call is TRBV3-1 (or the pseudogene TRBV3-2), the J call TRBJ2-5; D gene ambiguous. This CDR3 is built from 16 residues. V shed 0 bases and J shed 1 base, with 12 bases lying between them. Germline assignment: CDR1 LGHDT and CDR2 YNNKEL (reference sequence). DNA for the CDR3: TGTGCCAGCAGCCAAGACCCGGTGGTGATCCAAGAGACCCAGTACTTC. As protein: CASSQDPVVIQETQYF.

V and J are TRBV5-1 and TRBJ2-1; no firm D call. There are 14 residues in the CDR3. V lost 0 bases and J lost 5, with 9 bases in between. Looked up from germline, CDR1 is SGHRS and CDR2 is YFSETQ. This CDR3 is CASSLGPANNEQFF. Here the CDR3 DNA reads TGCGCCAGCAGCTTGGGACCCGCAAACAATGAGCAGTTCTTC.

This clone was seen more than once but under ten times. The chain joins TRBV4-1 to TRBJ2-1; D perhaps matches TRBD2 (5 bases). V was clipped by 4 bases and J by 0 bases, with 10 bases between them. This CDR3 has 15 residues. Germline CDR1 MGHRA, CDR2 YSYEKL. This CDR3 reads CASSPRGSSYNEQFF. The DNA of the CDR3 is TGCGCCAGCAGCCCGAGAGGGAGCTCCTACAATGAGCAGTTCTTC.

This rearrangement joins TRBV29-1 to TRBJ1-4; D ambiguous. The V gene lost 0 bases and the J gene lost 7 bases, with 12 bases spanning the gap. In germline, CDR1 is SQVTM, CDR2 ANQGSEA. This CDR3 comprises 14 residues. The DNA of the CDR3 is TGCAGCGTTGAAGAGCGAGAGGGAAGTGAAAAACTGTTTTTT. Encoded protein: CSVEEREGSEKLFF.

The chain uses TRBV10-3 and TRBJ2-1, with D uncertain. The V and J ends lost 0 bases and 5 bases respectively, with 11 bases between them. Germline V gene sequence: CDR1 ENHRY, CDR2 SYGVKD. This CDR3 has 15 residues. The CDR3 here is CAISESGGGNNEQFF. In DNA form, the CDR3 reads TGTGCCATCAGTGAGTCGGGCGGCGGTAACAATGAGCAGTTCTTC.

The chain recombines TRBV4-3 with TRBJ2-2, with D uncertain. The CDR3 is made up of 17 amino acids. CDR1 and CDR2 from the germline V gene are LGHNA and YSLEER. V gave up 0 bases and J gave up 5 bases, with 16 bases separating them. The CDR3, as DNA: TGCGCCAGCAGCCAAGATCCGGGCAATGCCCGTACCGGGGAGCTGTTTTTT. It is translated as CASSQDPGNARTGELFF.

CDR3 region: CASRSPGTAQGGYTF. For the CDR3, the DNA is TGTGCCAGTAGGAGTCCCGGGACAGCACAGGGTGGCTACACCTTC. This chain links TRBV19 with TRBJ1-2; TRBD1 matches at 7 bases. Germline CDR1 reads LNHDA; CDR2 reads SQIVND (reference sequence). CDR3 size: 15 residues. With V trimmed by 6 bases and J by 7 bases, 14 bases remained unmatched.

This chain links TRBV6-5 with TRBJ2-7, with a possible D match to TRBD2 (5 bases). Germline assignment: CDR1 MNHEY and CDR2 SVGAGI. This CDR3 comprises 15 residues. The V gene lost 7 bases and the J gene lost 0 bases, with 16 bases spanning the gap. CDR3 nucleotides: TGTGCCAGCAACCCCAGGTTTGGAGGCTCCTACGAGCAGTACTTC. As protein: CASNPRFGGSYEQYF.

This clone has just a few counts. The gene calls are TRBV3-1 (or the pseudogene TRBV3-2) and TRBJ1-2; 7 bases are shared with TRBD1. Trimming at V came to 1 base and at J to 4 bases, leaving 9 bases not matched to a gene. This CDR3 has 16 amino acids. Germline V gene sequence: CDR1 LGHDT, CDR2 YNNKEL (reference sequence). The CDR3 loop reads CASSQGSDRLIYGYTF. CDR3 sequence (DNA): TGTGCCAGCAGCCAAGGCTCGGACAGGCTGATCTATGGCTACACCTTC.

CDR3 region: CASSQGWGGIRSPLHF. CDR3 coding DNA: TGTGCCAGCAGCCAAGGTTGGGGGGGGATCCGATCACCCCTCCACTTT. The rearrangement links TRBV3-1 (or the pseudogene TRBV3-2) to TRBJ1-6; a weak D match, TRBD1 (5 bases). CDR3 length: 16 residues. Trimming cost V 1 base and J 10 bases, with 17 bases left between them. Germline loops: CDR1 LGHDT, CDR2 YNNKEL (reference sequence).